These 13 T cell receptor beta chains were sequenced from one sample in a study of blood T cell repertoires in COVID-19. TCRdb's copy holds only in-frame clones and misses some; the assay was immunoSEQ multiplex PCR. The sample yields approximately 70,000 clones, around 92% seen once. Source material: peripheral blood. These receptors were taken from a human donor with active COVID-19. The donor label of this sample is uncertain.

V and J are TRBV6-6 and TRBJ2-7, with TRBD1 matching 7 bases. V gave up 7 bases and J gave up 1 base; unmatched junction bases: 4. Germline V CDR1 and CDR2: MNHNY, SVGAGI (reference sequence). The CDR3 spans 13 residues. The CDR3 DNA reads TGTGCCAGCACGCTGGACAGGTCCTACGAGCAGTACTTC. It encodes CASTLDRSYEQYF.

V is TRBV7-9 and J is TRBJ2-7, with D maybe TRBD1 (6 bases). The length of the CDR3 is 15 residues. Germline V lookup: CDR1 SEHNR, CDR2 FQNEAQ (reference sequence). V was clipped by 7 bases and J by 3 bases, with 19 bases between them. CDR3 sequence: CASTTGSAPGYEQYF. The CDR3 DNA is TGTGCCAGCACCACAGGGTCAGCGCCCGGCTACGAGCAGTACTTC.

This chain links TRBV4-1 with TRBJ1-4, with TRBD1 matching 7 bases. The CDR3 consists of 15 residues. CDR1 and CDR2 from the germline V gene are MGHRA and YSYEKL. The trim removed 3 bases at V and 4 bases at J, leaving 5 bases unmatched. CDR3 residues: CASSHPGQSNEKLFF. The CDR3, as DNA: TGCGCCAGCAGCCACCCGGGACAGAGTAATGAAAAACTGTTTTTT.

The chain is built from TRBV6-2 or TRBV6-3 and TRBJ2-7; no reliable D call. Looked up from germline, CDR1 is MNHEY and CDR2 is SVGEGT. V gave up 1 base and J gave up 6 bases, with 10 bases separating them. The CDR3 has 13 amino acids. The DNA of the CDR3 is TGTGCCAGCAGTTACTTCCGCCAGGTCGAGCAGTACTTC. This sequence encodes CASSYFRQVEQYF.

The V gene is TRBV24-1, the J gene TRBJ1-2; 7 positions agree with TRBD1. J was trimmed by 8 bases and V by 4 bases; bases with no gene match: 3. Germline V lookup: CDR1 KGHDR, CDR2 SFDVKD. The CDR3 covers 12 residues. For the CDR3, the DNA is TGTGCCACCAGTGAGAACAGGGGAGGCTACACCTTC. Translated: CATSENRGGYTF.

The chain recombines TRBV5-4 with TRBJ2-1, with D possibly being TRBD2 (5 bases). Germline V gives CDR1 SGHNT, CDR2 YYREEE (reference sequence). The CDR3 length is 15 residues. Deletions cut 0 bases from V and 6 bases from J, with 13 bases between. The CDR3 DNA sequence: TGTGCCAGCAGCTTGGGCTCAACTAGTGTCAATGAGCAGTTCTTC. Translating it yields CASSLGSTSVNEQFF.

The gene calls are TRBV24-1 and TRBJ2-3; 11 positions agree with TRBD2. The CDR3 runs to 14 residues. V gave up 5 bases and J gave up 3 bases; unmatched junction bases: 0. CDR1 and CDR2 from the germline V gene are KGHDR and SFDVKD. The CDR3: CATSVAGGTDTQYF. The CDR3 bases are TGTGCCACCAGTGTAGCGGGAGGGACAGATACGCAGTATTTT.

This clone showed up just once. V gene TRBV7-2 combines with J gene TRBJ2-1, with 11 positions matching TRBD2. V shed 6 bases, J shed 0 bases, and the junction held 4 bases outside the gene matches. The CDR3 loop spans 16 amino acids. Germline-derived CDR1 and CDR2 are SGHTA and FQGNSA. This CDR3 is CASSRSGRASYNEQFF. The CDR3 coding sequence is TGTGCCAGCAGTCGTAGCGGGAGGGCCTCCTACAATGAGCAGTTCTTC.

This clone was seen a single time. The V gene is TRBV25-1, the J gene TRBJ1-6; 7 nucleotides align to TRBD1. CDR1 and CDR2 (germline): MGHDK, SYGVNS. Trimming cost V 4 bases and J 10 bases; bases outside gene matches: 4. The CDR3 is 13 residues long. The DNA of the CDR3 is TGTGCCAGCAGTGCCCAGGGGGAGTCACCCCTCCACTTT. It codes for CASSAQGESPLHF.

This clone was counted a single time. The chain's CDR3 is CASSYGDQPQHF. Here the CDR3 DNA reads TGTGCCAGCAGTTACGGAGATCAGCCCCAGCATTTT. V and J are TRBV12-3 or TRBV12-4 and TRBJ1-5; D gene unclear. V lost 4 bases and J lost 5, with 6 bases in between. This CDR3 spans 12 amino acids.

The rearrangement joins TRBV19 to TRBJ1-5; 7 bases are a match to TRBD1. There are 14 residues in the CDR3. Germline values: CDR1 LNHDA, CDR2 SQIVND (reference sequence). V trimming: 7 bases; J trimming: 2 bases; junction bases outside the gene matches: 5. This CDR3 reads CASTGTGGNQPQHF. CDR3 nucleotide sequence: TGTGCCAGTACAGGAACAGGGGGCAATCAGCCCCAGCATTTT.

This chain connects TRBV25-1 to TRBJ2-2; D is ambiguous. Germline V gene lookup returns CDR1 MGHDK and CDR2 SYGVNS. The CDR3 length is 14 residues. V lost 4 bases, J lost 7 bases, and 13 bases lay in between. This chain's CDR3 is CASSAPPSVGELFF. In nucleotides, the CDR3 is TGTGCCAGCAGTGCGCCGCCATCAGTCGGGGAGCTGTTTTTT.

The chain carries TRBV19 and TRBJ2-4; 8 bases map to TRBD1. The CDR3 length is 14 residues. V lost 7 bases and J lost 7; bases outside the gene matches: 9. The germline gives CDR1 LNHDA, CDR2 SQIVND (reference sequence). The CDR3 sequence: CASIPTGARNIQYF. The CDR3 region has the DNA TGTGCCAGTATCCCGACAGGGGCGAGGAACATTCAGTACTTC.